Listed below are T cell receptor beta chains from one sample, sequenced in a study of cytomegalovirus exposure and HLA in healthy donors. Profiling relied on immunoSEQ multiplex PCR, and the TCRdb table lists in-frame clones only, not all of them. The sample includes fewer than 200,000 clones, roughly 91% seen only once; the top ten take 4.2%. Sequenced: PBMCs. These receptor sequences come from a man between 18 and 29 years old in good health and CMV-seropositive. CDR3s include the opening cysteine and the closing phenylalanine or tryptophan. The order of the fields is CDR3 protein, CDR3 DNA, clone size, V gene, J gene, D gene, CDR3 length. D genes are given only for firm matches. Clone size is given as once, few, many or a size class.

CDR3 protein: CASSPFTQETQYF; CDR3 DNA: TGTGCCAGCTCACCATTTACACAAGAGACCCAGTACTTC; clone size: few; V gene: TRBV18; J gene: TRBJ2-5; D gene: .; CDR3 length: 13